The 14 T cell receptor beta chains presented below share a single source sample, sequenced in a study of blood T cells in healthy people across ages. The authors ran a second PCR of 7 to 11 cycles using a sample-barcoded 5' primer and a J-beta primer mix. A single record per CDR3 protein comes from TCRdb applying MiXCR to the 5' RACE reads. The table lists about 380,000 distinct CDR3 sequences, 52% of them singletons. The sample taken for sequencing was blood. These TCRs come from a man aged 60 to 75 in good health.

V and J are TRBV9 and TRBJ1-2; the D is unclear. V was clipped by 6 bases and J by 2 bases, with 8 bases between them. Germline CDR1 and CDR2: SGDLS and YYNGEE. The CDR3 runs 12 residues. CDR3 sequence: CASNRNNYGYTF. The CDR3 coding sequence is TGTGCCAGCAACCGAAACAACTATGGCTACACCTTC.

This rearrangement joins TRBV5-1 to TRBJ1-6; maybe TRBD1 (5 bases). Between the trimmed V and J ends, which lost 3 bases and 6 bases, there was a span of 10 bases. CDR3 length: 14 residues. Looked up from germline, CDR1 is SGHRS and CDR2 is YFSETQ. The CDR3 nucleotides read TGCGCCAGCAGCTCGACAGAGCTTAATTCACCCCTCCACTTT. Protein sequence: CASSSTELNSPLHF.

This clonotype was seen a few times. J is TRBJ2-5 and V is TRBV20-1; the match to TRBD1 covers 9 bases. V was clipped by 5 bases and J by 0 bases; unmatched bases: 4. The CDR3 is 14 amino acids. Looked up from germline, CDR1 is DFQATT and CDR2 is SNEGSKA (reference sequence). As DNA, the CDR3 is TGCAGTGCTTCCGGGACAGGGAACCAAGAGACCCAGTACTTC. It is translated as CSASGTGNQETQYF.

This clonotype has at least ten counts. The chain is built from TRBV6-5 and TRBJ2-7, with D maybe TRBD1 (6 bases). V was clipped by 6 bases and J by 5 bases, with 14 bases between them. Germline V gene data show CDR1 as MNHEY and CDR2 as SVGAGI. This CDR3 is built from 13 residues. The CDR3 DNA reads TGTGCCAGCAGGTCGGACAGTATCCACGAGCAGTACTTC. It codes for CASRSDSIHEQYF.

V and J are TRBV20-1 and TRBJ2-3; D possibly corresponds to TRBD2 (7 bases). The V and J ends lost 1 base and 8 bases respectively, with 10 bases between them. CDR3 size: 12 residues. Germline V CDR1 and CDR2: DFQATT, SNEGSKA (reference sequence). The CDR3 DNA is TGCAGTGCTAGAGGGGGGGGCGGTACGCAGTATTTT. Translation: CSARGGGGTQYF.

The rearrangement uses TRBV13 and TRBJ2-1, with 7 bases matching TRBD1. The V gene's germline CDR1 is PRHDT and CDR2 FYEKMQ (reference sequence). After removal of 4 bases from V and 5 bases from J, the junction contained 11 bases not matched to a gene. The CDR3 has 16 amino acids. This chain's CDR3 is CASSSRSGQTHNEQFF. CDR3 sequence (DNA): TGTGCCAGCAGCTCCCGATCGGGACAGACACACAATGAGCAGTTCTTC.

The chain uses TRBV7-9 and TRBJ2-1, with a weak D call TRBD1 (6 bases). Trimming shortened V by 5 bases and J by 7 bases, and 15 bases separated the two germline ends. The CDR3 is 14 residues long. Germline V gene data show CDR1 as SEHNR and CDR2 as FQNEAQ (reference sequence). CDR3 protein: CASSPDRPWNEQFF. As DNA, the CDR3 is TGTGCCAGCAGCCCTGACAGGCCCTGGAATGAGCAGTTCTTC. Supplemented by reference TRBV7-9 and TRBJ2-1, the full variable domain reads DTGVSQNPRHKITKRGQNVTFRCDPISEHNRLYWYRQTLGQGPEFLTYFQNEAQLEKSRLLSDRFSAERPKGSFSTLEIQRTEQGDSAMYLCASSPDRPWNEQFFGPGTRLTVL.

This clonotype has ten or more counts. A much more abundant neighbour one base away suggests this may be a read error. The chain recombines TRBV7-9 with TRBJ2-6; TRBD2 matches 7 bases. The CDR3 is 17 residues long. The germline V gene has CDR1 SEHNR and CDR2 FQNEAQ (reference sequence). V lost 5 bases to trimming and J lost 3 bases; unmatched junction nucleotides: 10. CDR3 sequence reads: CASSTSRGGFGANVLTF. The CDR3 bases are TGTGCCAGCAGCACTAGCCGCGGGGGTTTTGGGGCCAACGTCCTGACTTTC.

The chain employs TRBV20-1 and TRBJ2-6; 8 bases map to TRBD2. Trimming cost V 3 bases and J 7 bases; bases outside gene matches: 5. The CDR3 has 14 amino acids. Germline values: CDR1 DFQATT, CDR2 SNEGSKA (reference sequence). The CDR3 nucleotides are TGCAGTGCTAGCGGGAGGGCCGGAGCCAACGTCCTGACTTTC. Encoded protein: CSASGRAGANVLTF.

The chain links TRBV6-6 to TRBJ1-6, with D perhaps TRBD1 (5 bases). V shed 5 bases and J shed 7 bases, with 12 bases lying between them. Per germline, CDR1 MNHNY and CDR2 SVGAGI (reference sequence). The CDR3 length is 14 residues. CDR3 in amino acids: CASSRDRRNSPLHF. The CDR3 DNA is TGTGCCAGCAGTCGGGACCGCAGAAATTCACCCCTCCACTTT.

In its sample, this clonotype was seen once. This rearrangement joins TRBV14 to TRBJ2-1; the D gene could be TRBD1 or TRBD2 (5 bases each). V gave up 1 base and J gave up 4 bases, with 14 bases separating them. CDR1 SGHDN and CDR2 FVKESK come from the germline V gene. This CDR3 contains 16 residues. CDR3 residues: CASSQVPGWGYNEQFF. In DNA form, the CDR3 reads TGTGCCAGCAGCCAAGTACCGGGTTGGGGGTACAATGAGCAGTTCTTC. Complete variable domain (other parts from reference TRBV14 and TRBJ2-1): EAGVTQFPSHSVIEKGQTVTLRCDPISGHDNLYWYRRVMGKEIKFLLHFVKESKQDESGMPNNRFLAERTGGTYSTLKVQPAELEDSGVYFCASSQVPGWGYNEQFFGPGTRLTVL.

This clonotype has a handful of counts. The chain recombines TRBV30 with TRBJ2-1; 10 nucleotides agree with TRBD1. The CDR3 runs 14 residues. CDR1 is GTSNPN, CDR2 SVGIG, per germline (reference sequence). Trimming at V came to 5 bases and at J to 12 bases, leaving 13 bases not matched to a gene. This chain's CDR3 is CAWATGGAGDRQFF. The CDR3 region has the DNA TGTGCCTGGGCGACAGGGGGCGCGGGAGATCGGCAGTTCTTC.

This clonotype was seen a single time. A read error is likely, as this CDR3 ends without the conserved phenylalanine or tryptophan. The DNA is left out, because the CDR3 cannot be placed on it with certainty; the CDR3 is given as TCRdb lists it. The chain uses TRBV7-2 and TRBJ1-2. The CDR3 is 15 amino acids in total, end residues counted. Germline assignment: CDR1 SGHTA and CDR2 FQGNSA. This CDR3 is CASSLGVGGLYGHTV.

The V and J genes are TRBV12-5 and TRBJ2-3, with D maybe TRBD1 (5 bases). CDR3 length: 15 amino acids. V was shortened by 6 bases and J by 3 bases, with 16 bases between the two germline ends. The V gene's germline CDR1 is LGHNT and CDR2 FRNRAP. CDR3 protein: CASGVTVVRTDTQYF. CDR3 nucleotides: TGTGCTAGTGGCGTGACAGTCGTTAGGACAGATACGCAGTATTTT.